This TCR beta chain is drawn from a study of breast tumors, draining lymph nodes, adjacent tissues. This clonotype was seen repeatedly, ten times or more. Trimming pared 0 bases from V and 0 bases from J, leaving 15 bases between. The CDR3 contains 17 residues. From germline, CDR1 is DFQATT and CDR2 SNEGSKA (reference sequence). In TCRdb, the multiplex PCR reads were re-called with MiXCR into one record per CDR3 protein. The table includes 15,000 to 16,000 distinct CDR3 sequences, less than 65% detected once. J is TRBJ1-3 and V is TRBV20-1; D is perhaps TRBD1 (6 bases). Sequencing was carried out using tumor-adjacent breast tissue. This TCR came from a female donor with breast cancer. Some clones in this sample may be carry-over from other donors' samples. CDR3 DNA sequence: TGCAGTGCTAGAGATCAACGGAGGGGGACCTCTGGAAACACCATATATTTT. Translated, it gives CSARDQRRGTSGNTIYF.